One sample yielded the 25 T cell receptor beta chains listed below, sequenced in a study of blood T cell repertoires in COVID-19. Sequencing used immunoSEQ multiplex PCR; TCRdb keeps in-frame clones, though not all of them. The table has approximately 100,000 clones, roughly 82% seen once. The sample taken for sequencing was peripheral blood. Source of these receptors: a man between 65 and 85 years old with active or convalescent COVID-19.

The count of this clone is one. This rearrangement joins TRBV7-9 to TRBJ1-4, with D uncertain. CDR1 and CDR2 (germline): SEHNR, FQNEAQ (reference sequence). This CDR3 is 14 amino acids long. The V and J ends lost 5 bases and 0 bases respectively, with 7 bases between them. The CDR3 sequence is CASSPQSTNEKLFF. CDR3 coding DNA: TGTGCCAGCAGCCCACAGTCAACTAATGAAAAACTGTTTTTT.

The gene calls are TRBV24-1 and TRBJ2-1; possibly TRBD2 for D (7 bases). Germline V CDR1 and CDR2: KGHDR, SFDVKD. V was clipped by 3 bases and J by 8 bases, with 19 bases between them. CDR3 length: 16 amino acids. The chain's CDR3 is CATSDGGGGQVHEQFF. The CDR3 nucleotides read TGTGCCACCAGTGATGGAGGGGGGGGCCAAGTCCATGAGCAGTTCTTC.

This clone was seen once. This chain uses TRBV5-6 with TRBJ2-1, with D uncertain. This CDR3 region has 13 residues. V was pared by 3 bases and J by 9 bases, with 13 bases between. Germline CDR1 and CDR2: SGHDT and YYEEEE. The CDR3 sequence: CASSSRLVSEQFF. In DNA form, the CDR3 reads TGTGCCAGCAGCTCCCGCCTAGTATCTGAGCAGTTCTTC.

This clone has more than one count but fewer than ten. The chain is built from TRBV7-8 and TRBJ2-7; 10 nucleotides line up with TRBD1. Per germline, CDR1 SGHVS and CDR2 FQNEAQ. This CDR3 contains 14 residues. V shed 5 bases and J 2 bases; nucleotides not matched to a gene: 3. CDR3 protein: CASSGTGDPYEQYF. In nucleotides, the CDR3 is TGTGCCAGCAGCGGGACAGGGGATCCCTACGAGCAGTACTTC.

The CDR3 reads CASSFWEFSTEAFF. The CDR3 DNA reads TGTGCCAGCAGCTTTTGGGAGTTTAGCACTGAAGCTTTCTTT. The rearrangement joins TRBV5-8 to TRBJ1-1; D is uncertain. CDR1 and CDR2 from the germline V gene are SGHTS and YDEGEE. CDR3 size: 14 residues. Trimming stripped 2 bases from V and 4 bases from J, with 12 bases between.

This chain uses TRBV19 with TRBJ2-7; a weak D match, TRBD1 (6 bases). This CDR3 is built from 15 residues. Per germline, CDR1 LNHDA and CDR2 SQIVND (reference sequence). Trimming left V 3 bases short and J 0 bases short, with 12 bases between. The CDR3 DNA is TGTGCCAGTAGTATTTCGGACAGAACCTCCTACGAGCAGTACTTC. It translates to CASSISDRTSYEQYF.

V usage is TRBV10-2 and J usage is TRBJ2-3; the D is unclear. The CDR3 is 15 residues long. Per the germline V gene, CDR1 is WSHSY and CDR2 is SAAADI. The ends were cut back, 2 bases at V and 4 bases at J, with 13 bases in the middle. DNA for the CDR3: TGCGCCAGCAGTGAGGGAACTGTACGGGCAGATACGCAGTATTTT. Translated, it gives CASSEGTVRADTQYF.

The rearrangement joins TRBV6-5 to TRBJ1-5; unclear D gene. The CDR3 runs to 13 residues. Germline V gene data show CDR1 as MNHEY and CDR2 as SVGAGI. Trimming left V 2 bases short and J 6 bases short, with 8 bases between. CDR3 protein: CASSYNGVQPQHF. CDR3 bases: TGTGCCAGCAGTTACAACGGGGTTCAGCCCCAGCATTTT.

CDR3 residues: CASSIQGSSYEQYF. CDR3 sequence (DNA): TGTGCCAGCAGCATTCAGGGGAGCTCCTACGAGCAGTACTTC. This rearrangement joins TRBV5-5 to TRBJ2-7; maybe TRBD1 (6 bases). The CDR3 runs to 14 residues. CDR1 is SGHKS, CDR2 YYEKEE, per germline (reference sequence). Deletions cut 4 bases from V and 0 bases from J, with 11 bases between. Together with reference TRBV5-5 and TRBJ2-7, the CDR3 gives the full variable domain: DAGVTQSPTHLIKTRGQQVTLRCSPISGHKSVSWYQQVLGQGPQFIFQYYEKEERGRGNFPDRFSARQFPNYSSELNVNALLLGDSALYLCASSIQGSSYEQYFGPGTRLTVT.

The chain recombines TRBV5-1 with TRBJ2-7; TRBD1 matches 7 bases. The CDR3 runs to 15 residues. The germline V gene has CDR1 SGHRS and CDR2 YFSETQ. Germline trimming cut 0 bases from V and 4 bases from J; bases unmatched to any gene: 7. The CDR3 reads CASSLVAGGRYEQYF. Here the CDR3 DNA reads TGCGCCAGCAGCTTGGTGGCAGGGGGTCGATACGAGCAGTACTTC.

This chain joins TRBV7-8 and TRBJ1-3; 11 nucleotides match TRBD1. Germline V CDR1 and CDR2: SGHVS, FQNEAQ. The CDR3 is made up of 17 amino acids. V was pared by 5 bases and J by 0 bases, with 6 bases of the junction left unmatched. CDR3: CASSLTGTGGSGNTIYF. The CDR3 DNA follows: TGTGCCAGCAGCCTCACCGGGACAGGGGGCTCTGGAAACACCATATATTTT.

There are a few counts of this clone. The V call is TRBV6-5, the J call TRBJ2-5; TRBD1 agrees at 7 bases. This CDR3 comprises 16 residues. Trimming at V came to 6 bases and at J to 2 bases, leaving 12 bases not matched to a gene. Germline V CDR1 and CDR2: MNHEY, SVGAGI. The CDR3 DNA reads as TGTGCCAGCAGCTACGGGACAGCCAAATTACAAGAGACCCAGTACTTC. Protein sequence: CASSYGTAKLQETQYF.

This chain links TRBV4-2 with TRBJ2-5; 7 bases agree with TRBD1. V shed 0 bases, J shed 5 bases, and the junction held 9 bases outside the gene matches. Looked up from germline, CDR1 is LGHNA and CDR2 is YNFKEQ. This CDR3 comprises 16 residues. The CDR3 DNA reads as TGTGCCAGCAGCCAAGACCCCTTGAGGGGGCCCGAGACCCAGTACTTC. Translation gives CASSQDPLRGPETQYF.

The rearrangement uses TRBV3-1 (or the pseudogene TRBV3-2) and TRBJ2-2; maybe TRBD2 (6 bases). V shed 4 bases and J shed 4 bases, with 13 bases lying between them. The CDR3 consists of 15 residues. Germline V CDR1 and CDR2: LGHDT, YNNKEL (reference sequence). The CDR3 bases are TGTGCCAGCAGCCTCCTTGGCGGGGCCACCGGGGAGCTGTTTTTT. Amino acid sequence: CASSLLGGATGELFF.

V and J are TRBV29-1 and TRBJ1-1; tentative D call: TRBD1 (5 bases). Trimming cost V 7 bases and J 1 base, with 7 bases left between them. CDR1 is SQVTM and CDR2 is ANQGSEA in the germline V gene. The CDR3 spans 11 residues. The DNA of the CDR3 is TGCAGCGCGACAGAGAACACTGAAGCTTTCTTT. Translating gives CSATENTEAFF.

This sequence joins TRBV7-6 and TRBJ1-2; 8 bases fit TRBD1. Germline trimming cut 5 bases from V and 3 bases from J; bases unmatched to any gene: 2. The CDR3 runs to 13 residues. CDR1 is SGHVS, CDR2 FNYEAQ, per germline. The CDR3 is CASSGGQDYGYTF. CDR3 DNA: TGTGCCAGCAGCGGGGGACAGGACTATGGCTACACCTTC.

The V call is TRBV5-1, the J call TRBJ1-1; possible D gene TRBD1, 6 bases. The CDR3 spans 14 residues. V was clipped by 2 bases and J by 5 bases, with 13 bases between them. The germline V gene has CDR1 SGHRS and CDR2 YFSETQ. CDR3 in amino acids: CASSFKQGSTEAFF. CDR3 nucleotide sequence: TGCGCCAGCAGCTTCAAACAGGGAAGTACTGAAGCTTTCTTT.

The chain employs TRBV10-2 and TRBJ2-7; 9 nucleotides match TRBD1. The CDR3 contains 14 residues. Trimming cost V 9 bases and J 2 bases; bases outside gene matches: 8. Germline CDR1 is WSHSY and CDR2 is SAAADI. DNA of the CDR3: TGCGCCAGACCTATGACAGGGGGAACCTACGAGCAGTACTTC. It specifies CARPMTGGTYEQYF.

The chain carries TRBV18 and TRBJ2-5; possibly TRBD2 for D (6 bases). Trimming removed 2 bases from V and 3 bases from J, with 13 bases in between. Germline V gene sequence: CDR1 KGHSH, CDR2 LQKENI. This CDR3 has 15 amino acids. In DNA form, the CDR3 reads TGTGCCAGCTCACCAGCCGGGGAGGTGGAAGAGACCCAGTACTTC. Translating it yields CASSPAGEVEETQYF.

The chain uses TRBV4-1 and TRBJ2-7, with TRBD1 matching over 7 bases. The length of the CDR3 is 16 residues. CDR1 MGHRA and CDR2 YSYEKL come from the germline V gene. The trim removed 0 bases at V and 1 base at J, leaving 6 bases unmatched. DNA for the CDR3: TGCGCCAGCAGCCAAGAGCCGGGGACAGAATCCTACGAGCAGTACTTC. It yields the protein CASSQEPGTESYEQYF.

The chain has TRBV5-1 and TRBJ1-2, with 7 positions matching TRBD1. CDR3 length: 15 amino acids. The germline gives CDR1 SGHRS, CDR2 YFSETQ. Trimming took 4 bases from V and 4 from J; bases not matched to a gene: 10. CDR3 nucleotides: TGCGCCAGCAGCCCGGACAGGTCACCGACCTATGGCTACACCTTC. It encodes CASSPDRSPTYGYTF. Filled out from reference TRBV5-1 and TRBJ1-2, the complete variable domain reads KAGVTQTPRYLIKTRGQQVTLSCSPISGHRSVSWYQQTPGQGLQFLFEYFSETQRNKGNFPGRFSGRQFSNSRSEMNVSTLELGDSALYLCASSPDRSPTYGYTFGSGTRLTVV.

The rearrangement links TRBV7-2 to TRBJ1-1; perhaps TRBD1 as D (6 bases). The V end was cut by 10 bases, the J end by 1 base, with 25 bases between. CDR3 size: 17 residues. Germline values: CDR1 SGHTA, CDR2 FQGNSA. CDR3 coding DNA: TGTGCCACCGAAGGGGGAATCACTCCGGACGGGAACACTGAAGCTTTCTTT. Its translation: CATEGGITPDGNTEAFF. Based on the CDR3 plus reference TRBV7-2 and TRBJ1-1, the full variable domain is GAGVSQSPSNKVTEKGKDVELRCDPISGHTALYWYRQSLGQGLEFLIYFQGNSAPDKSGLPSDRFSAERTGGSVSTLTIQRTQQEDSAVYLCATEGGITPDGNTEAFFGQGTRLTVV.

The CDR3 sequence is CAWRRPGLRGGFTLHF. CDR3 nucleotides: TGTGCCTGGAGGCGCCCGGGACTTCGGGGTGGATTCACCCTCCACTTT. The genes are TRBV30 and TRBJ1-6, with a tentative D call TRBD1 (5 bases). Germline V gives CDR1 GTSNPN, CDR2 SVGIG (reference sequence). V lost 3 bases to trimming and J lost 14 bases, with 26 bases between them. This CDR3 is built from 16 residues.

The chain couples TRBV5-1 to TRBJ2-3; 9 nucleotides line up with TRBD2. This CDR3 contains 16 residues. The V gene end was trimmed by 0 bases and the J gene end by 5 bases; junction bases not matched to a gene: 7. Germline V gene sequence: CDR1 SGHRS, CDR2 YFSETQ. The CDR3 DNA follows: TGCGCCAGCAGCTTGGCCGGGGCGGGGGGGCTAGATACGCAGTATTTT. Protein product: CASSLAGAGGLDTQYF. The full variable domain, with the rest looked up from reference TRBV5-1 and TRBJ2-3, is KAGVTQTPRYLIKTRGQQVTLSCSPISGHRSVSWYQQTPGQGLQFLFEYFSETQRNKGNFPGRFSGRQFSNSRSEMNVSTLELGDSALYLCASSLAGAGGLDTQYFGPGTRLTVL.

The chain combines TRBV2 with TRBJ2-5; maybe TRBD1 (6 bases). V lost 1 base and J lost 4, with 13 bases in between. The CDR3 covers 15 residues. Germline CDR1 and CDR2: SNHLY and FYNNEI. The CDR3 here is CASSEVGQYPETQYF. In DNA form, the CDR3 reads TGTGCCAGCAGTGAAGTTGGACAGTATCCAGAGACCCAGTACTTC. Looking up the rest from reference TRBV2 and TRBJ2-5 gives the full variable domain: EPEVTQTPSHQVTQMGQEVILRCVPISNHLYFYWYRQILGQKVEFLVSFYNNEISEKSEIFDDQFSVERPDGSNFTLKIRSTKLEDSAMYFCASSEVGQYPETQYFGPGTRLLVL.